The clone carrying this T cell receptor (beta chain) was detected ten times or more. Its antigen is currently unknown. This record belongs to a study of tumor and adjacent non-tumor tissue in lung cancer. Study details: Histology: 12 adenocarcinoma, a couple of squamous cell carcinoma, 1 small cell lung cancer. Stage I to III disease affected approximately 11 men and about five women aged roughly 31 to 80.

This sample's RNA came from whole unsorted tissue. The germline gives CDR1 MNHEY, CDR2 SVGEGT. The V segment lost 6 bases and the J segment 4 bases; nucleotides outside the gene matches: 9. This CDR3 spans 15 amino acids. Findings and limits, study-wide: Tumor tissue had significantly higher TCR diversity than normal lung. Normal lung showed higher cumulative top 100 clone frequency than tumor.

A modified ARM-PCR protocol with three rounds of nested PCR amplified TCRbeta. TCRdb passed the multiplex PCR reads through MiXCR, listing each CDR3 protein once. Among tens of thousands of distinct CDR3 sequences, around 64% were seen once, and the ten largest hold around 19%. This chain joins TRBV6-2 or TRBV6-3 and TRBJ1-1, with 9 bases that match TRBD1. The sequence was collected from a man aged 60 to 75 with non-small cell lung cancer. The sample taken for sequencing was lung tumor tissue. CDR3 region: CASRRPGQGGTEAFF. CDR3 sequence (DNA): TGTGCCAGCAGACGCCCGGGACAGGGAGGCACTGAAGCTTTCTTT.